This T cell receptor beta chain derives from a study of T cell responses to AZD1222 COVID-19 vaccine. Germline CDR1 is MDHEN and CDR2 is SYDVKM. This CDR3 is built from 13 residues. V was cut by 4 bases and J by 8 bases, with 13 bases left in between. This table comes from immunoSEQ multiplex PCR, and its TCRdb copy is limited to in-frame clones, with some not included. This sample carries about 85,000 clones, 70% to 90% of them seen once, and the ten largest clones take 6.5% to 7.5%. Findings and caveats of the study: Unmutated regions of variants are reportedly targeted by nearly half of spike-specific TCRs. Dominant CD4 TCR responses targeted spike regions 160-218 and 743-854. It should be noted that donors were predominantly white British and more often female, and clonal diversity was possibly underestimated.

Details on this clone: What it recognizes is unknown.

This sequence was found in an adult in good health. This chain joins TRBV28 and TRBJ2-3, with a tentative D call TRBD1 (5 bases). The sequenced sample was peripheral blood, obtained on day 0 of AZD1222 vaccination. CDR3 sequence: CASSSYRTFTQYF. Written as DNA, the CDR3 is TGTGCCAGCAGTTCCTACAGGACCTTTACGCAGTATTTT.